These 26 T cell receptor beta chains originate from one sample sequenced in a study of blood T cell repertoires in COVID-19. The protocol was immunoSEQ multiplex PCR, while the TCRdb copy is restricted to in-frame clones and leaves out a portion. The repertoire holds tens of thousands of clones, with approximately 82% as singletons. The specimen sequenced was peripheral blood. All receptors come from a human donor in a cohort sampled during active COVID-19.

This clone has just one count. CDR3 coding DNA: TGCGCCAGTTCGCCCAGGGACAGGGGGAAGGCGGGAGATTTGACCGATGAGCAGTTCTTC. It is translated as CASSPRDRGKAGDLTDEQFF. The chain joins TRBV10-1 to TRBJ2-1; 11 bases map to TRBD1. Trimming removed 9 bases from V and 8 bases from J; junction bases left unmatched: 27. Germline V gene sequence: CDR1 WNHNN, CDR2 SYGVQD (reference sequence). There are 20 residues in the CDR3.

This rearrangement joins TRBV18 to TRBJ1-1; no definite D call. The germline gives CDR1 KGHSH, CDR2 LQKENI. Trimming took 3 bases from V and 6 from J, leaving 17 bases between them. CDR3 length: 15 amino acids. The CDR3 spells CASSPRGGELAEAFF. CDR3 in DNA: TGTGCCAGCTCACCGCGGGGTGGGGAACTCGCTGAAGCTTTCTTT.

The chain recombines TRBV30 with TRBJ1-1; tentative D call: TRBD1 (6 bases). The CDR3 sequence is 14 residues long. Per germline, CDR1 GTSNPN and CDR2 SVGIG (reference sequence). Trimming took 4 bases from V and 5 from J, leaving 17 bases between them. In DNA form, the CDR3 reads TGTGCCTGGACCCTGGGGGCGCAAGGGACTGAAGCTTTCTTT. Encoded protein: CAWTLGAQGTEAFF.

The gene calls are TRBV11-2 and TRBJ1-1; D is ambiguous. Trimming cost V 1 base and J 1 base, with 4 bases left between them. Germline V gene data show CDR1 as SGHAT and CDR2 as FQNNGV. The CDR3 runs 13 residues. CDR3 region: CASSLGENTEAFF. In DNA, the CDR3 is TGTGCCAGCAGCTTAGGAGAGAACACTGAAGCTTTCTTT.

The CDR3 loop reads CASSPLGTGGYNEQFF. The CDR3 DNA follows: TGCGCCAGCAGCCCCCTCGGGACAGGGGGCTACAATGAGCAGTTCTTC. J is TRBJ2-1 and V is TRBV5-1; the match to TRBD1 covers 11 bases. This CDR3 has 16 residues. Trimming took 4 bases from V and 3 from J; bases not matched to a gene: 6. Germline V gene lookup returns CDR1 SGHRS and CDR2 YFSETQ.

Comments on this clone: At one end the junction does not follow the germline gene, possibly because of a read error. The chain recombines TRBV19 with TRBJ2-3, with 11 nucleotides matching TRBD1. The length of the CDR3 is 13 residues. CDR1 LNHDA and CDR2 SQIVND come from the germline V gene (reference sequence). The CDR3 bases are TGTGCCAGTAGTACCGGGACAGGGGGGATTTGGGATTTT. Protein sequence: CASSTGTGGIWDF.

This clone has just a few counts. The rearrangement joins TRBV5-1 to TRBJ1-1, with 7 bases identical to TRBD1. V was clipped by 4 bases and J by 1 base; unmatched bases: 4. Germline CDR1 is SGHRS and CDR2 is YFSETQ. The CDR3 length is 14 residues. The CDR3 reads CASSLRTGNTEAFF. Written as DNA, the CDR3 is TGCGCCAGCAGCCTGAGGACAGGGAACACTGAAGCTTTCTTT.

At least ten counts were recorded for this clone. The gene calls are TRBV19 and TRBJ1-1; D gene unclear. V was shortened by 6 bases and J by 6 bases, with 11 bases between the two germline ends. This CDR3 has 12 amino acids. The germline V gene encodes CDR1 LNHDA and CDR2 SQIVND (reference sequence). CDR3 sequence reads: CASSGNRAEAFF. The CDR3 bases are TGTGCCAGTAGCGGGAATAGGGCTGAAGCTTTCTTT. The full variable domain, with the rest looked up from reference TRBV19 and TRBJ1-1, is DGGITQSPKYLFRKEGQNVTLSCEQNLNHDAMYWYRQDPGQGLRLIYYSQIVNDFQKGDIAEGYSVSREKKESFPLTVTSAQKNPTAFYLCASSGNRAEAFFGQGTRLTVV.

The chain combines TRBV7-6 with TRBJ2-2; D gene uncertain. V lost 5 bases to trimming and J lost 2 bases, with 9 bases between them. CDR1 and CDR2 (germline): SGHVS, FNYEAQ. This CDR3 comprises 14 residues. In DNA form, the CDR3 reads TGTGCCAGCAGCCCCAATTTTAACACCGGGGAGCTGTTTTTT. It yields the protein CASSPNFNTGELFF.

The chain links TRBV19 to TRBJ1-1; 9 nucleotides agree with TRBD1. Germline trimming cut 2 bases from V and 1 base from J; bases unmatched to any gene: 2. The CDR3 covers 15 residues. The V gene's germline CDR1 is LNHDA and CDR2 SQIVND (reference sequence). The CDR3 here is CASSIMGQGNTEAFF. The CDR3 nucleotides read TGTGCCAGTAGTATAATGGGACAGGGGAACACTGAAGCTTTCTTT.

This chain uses TRBV7-9 with TRBJ1-6, with D possibly matching TRBD1 (5 bases). Germline assignment: CDR1 SEHNR and CDR2 FQNEAQ (reference sequence). Deletions cut 3 bases from V and 10 bases from J, with 13 bases between. The CDR3 is made up of 14 amino acids. CDR3 bases: TGTGCCAGCAGCTTTGAAGGGGCGGACTCACCCCTCCACTTT. Translated: CASSFEGADSPLHF. Full variable domain (outside the CDR3, taken from reference TRBV7-9 and TRBJ1-6): DTGVSQNPRHKITKRGQNVTFRCDPISEHNRLYWYRQTLGQGPEFLTYFQNEAQLEKSRLLSDRFSAERPKGSFSTLEIQRTEQGDSAMYLCASSFEGADSPLHFGNGTRLTVT.

The V call is TRBV28, the J call TRBJ1-2; D gene ambiguous. Trimming took off 4 bases at V and 5 bases at J, with 14 bases between the two ends. Per germline, CDR1 MDHEN and CDR2 SYDVKM. This CDR3 has 14 residues. Written as DNA, the CDR3 is TGTGCCAGCAGTTCTGAGGGTGGATTGTATGGCTACACCTTC. It translates to CASSSEGGLYGYTF.

The V call is TRBV11-2, the J call TRBJ2-5; TRBD1 is a possible D gene (6 bases). The CDR3 length is 14 residues. Germline lookup yields CDR1 SGHAT and CDR2 FQNNGV. V shed 6 bases and J shed 1 base, with 12 bases lying between them. The CDR3 here is CASSLQGIQETQYF. The CDR3 DNA reads TGTGCCAGCAGTTTACAGGGAATCCAAGAGACCCAGTACTTC.

The CDR3 nucleotides read TGTGCCAGCAGCCCCACCTCGGTAGCGGGAGAATACGAGCAGTACTTC. Translated: CASSPTSVAGEYEQYF. The rearrangement uses TRBV7-6 and TRBJ2-7; 9 bases line up with TRBD2. Germline assignment: CDR1 SGHVS and CDR2 FNYEAQ. The V segment lost 5 bases and the J segment 4 bases; nucleotides outside the gene matches: 12. The CDR3 has 16 amino acids.

In its sample, this clone was seen once. The V call is TRBV7-9, the J call TRBJ1-4, with 9 bases fitting TRBD1. The trim removed 1 base at V and 6 bases at J, leaving 6 bases unmatched. The CDR3 has 16 amino acids. Per germline, CDR1 SEHNR and CDR2 FQNEAQ (reference sequence). CDR3 protein: CASSLGPGQGDEKLFF. The CDR3 region has the DNA TGTGCCAGCAGCTTAGGACCGGGACAGGGTGATGAAAAACTGTTTTTT.

The J gene is TRBJ1-5, the V gene TRBV19, with 10 bases lining up with TRBD1. In germline, CDR1 is LNHDA, CDR2 SQIVND (reference sequence). The CDR3 loop spans 17 amino acids. Unmatched junction bases numbered 10, after V lost 6 bases and J lost 2 bases. The CDR3 coding sequence is TGTGCCAGTAGCTCGGACAGGGGGGATTTTGGCAATCAGCCCCAGCATTTT. This codes for CASSSDRGDFGNQPQHF.

The rearrangement joins TRBV4-1 to TRBJ2-4; D perhaps matches TRBD1 (5 bases). The V gene's germline CDR1 is MGHRA and CDR2 YSYEKL. The V gene lost 2 bases and the J gene lost 0 bases, with 11 bases spanning the gap. The CDR3 runs to 16 residues. CDR3 bases: TGCGCCAGCAGCCAATCAGGGAATGGAGCCAAAAACATTCAGTACTTC. This encodes CASSQSGNGAKNIQYF.

V is TRBV2 and J is TRBJ2-5; 10 bases are a match to TRBD2. The CDR3 has 17 residues. V dropped 2 bases and J dropped 6; count of bases not matched to a gene: 12. Looked up from germline, CDR1 is SNHLY and CDR2 is FYNNEI. This CDR3 is CASSEYGAGGLFQTQYF. CDR3 sequence (DNA): TGTGCCAGCAGTGAATATGGAGCGGGGGGGCTTTTTCAGACCCAGTACTTC.

The rearrangement links TRBV7-9 to TRBJ1-4; tentatively, D is TRBD1 (5 bases). This CDR3 is 15 amino acids long. V lost 8 bases and J lost 8, with 21 bases in between. The germline CDR1 and CDR2 sequences are SEHNR and FQNEAQ (reference sequence). CDR3 in amino acids: CASGAGTGNLEKLFF. The CDR3 DNA sequence: TGTGCCAGCGGGGCGGGGACGGGTAATTTGGAAAAACTGTTTTTT.

This clone was found once. The chain links TRBV30 to TRBJ2-7; 8 bases map to TRBD2. Trimming cost V 3 bases and J 1 base; bases outside gene matches: 2. This CDR3 comprises 13 residues. Germline CDR1 is GTSNPN and CDR2 is SVGIG (reference sequence). CDR3 residues: CAWSRGGSYEQYF. CDR3 coding DNA: TGTGCCTGGAGCCGCGGGGGGTCCTACGAGCAGTACTTC.

This clone has more than one count but fewer than ten. The rearrangement joins TRBV29-1 to TRBJ2-3; D is ambiguous. The germline V gene has CDR1 SQVTM and CDR2 ANQGSEA. V lost 7 bases to trimming and J lost 1 base, with 15 bases between them. The CDR3 covers 14 residues. The CDR3 reads CSASDLFGTDTQYF. CDR3 sequence (DNA): TGCAGCGCATCAGATCTGTTTGGCACAGATACGCAGTATTTT.

The V call is TRBV7-2, the J call TRBJ2-2; 10 bases are a match to TRBD2. The V gene's germline CDR1 is SGHTA and CDR2 FQGNSA. J lost 6 bases, V lost 1 base, and 2 bases had no gene match. The CDR3 is 15 residues long. Here the CDR3 reads CASSLELAGSGELFF. The CDR3 DNA reads as TGTGCCAGCAGCTTAGAACTAGCGGGGTCCGGGGAGCTGTTTTTT. Complete variable domain (other parts from reference TRBV7-2 and TRBJ2-2): GAGVSQSPSNKVTEKGKDVELRCDPISGHTALYWYRQSLGQGLEFLIYFQGNSAPDKSGLPSDRFSAERTGGSVSTLTIQRTQQEDSAVYLCASSLELAGSGELFFGEGSRLTVL.

This clone was found once. The rearrangement links TRBV30 to TRBJ2-5, with D possibly being TRBD1 (5 bases). Trimming took 4 bases from V and 0 from J, leaving 15 bases between them. Germline V CDR1 and CDR2: GTSNPN, SVGIG (reference sequence). This CDR3 has 15 residues. The CDR3 nucleotides are TGTGCCTGGACACCCTGGGGCAGATACCAAGAGACCCAGTACTTC. It translates to CAWTPWGRYQETQYF.

The rearrangement uses TRBV9 and TRBJ2-7, with TRBD2 as a possible D gene (5 bases). Germline V CDR1 and CDR2: SGDLS, YYNGEE. This CDR3 comprises 17 residues. Trimming shortened V by 0 bases and J by 5 bases, and 21 bases separated the two germline ends. This CDR3 is CASSVADFRGSRNEQYF. The CDR3 DNA follows: TGTGCCAGCAGCGTAGCAGACTTTCGAGGGAGTAGGAACGAGCAGTACTTC.

The J gene is TRBJ1-1, the V gene TRBV11-2; D remains ambiguous. The V end lost 0 bases, the J end lost 6 bases, and 8 bases lay between the germline ends. This CDR3 comprises 13 residues. Looked up from germline, CDR1 is SGHAT and CDR2 is FQNNGV. CDR3: CASSLDRTAEAFF. Written as DNA, the CDR3 is TGTGCCAGCAGCTTAGATCGTACAGCTGAAGCTTTCTTT.

CDR3 coding DNA: TGTGCCAGCAGCGCCAGGGGGCCCCAGAACACCGGGGAGCTGTTTTTT. Residues: CASSARGPQNTGELFF. The chain employs TRBV9 and TRBJ2-2, with 8 bases lining up with TRBD1. Per the germline V gene, CDR1 is SGDLS and CDR2 is YYNGEE. With 3 bases clipped from V and 1 base from J, the junction kept 5 bases outside the gene matches. The CDR3 sequence is 16 residues long.